Shown below are 2 T cell receptor beta chains from a single sample sequenced in a study of T-cell reconstitution after alpha-beta-depleted transplantation in children. Unique molecular identifiers were built into the TCRbeta library. TCRdb re-called the PCR reads with MiXCR, one entry per CDR3 protein. The table has 440,000 or so distinct CDR3 sequences, 43% seen once. Sequenced here: PBMCs, sampled before TCRalphabeta/CD19-depleted stem cell transplant. The receptors shown here come from a girl aged 2-10 years with aplastic anemia, due to receive a stem cell transplant.

The chain has TRBV24-1 and TRBJ1-1; TRBD1 is a possible D gene (6 bases). The germline V and J ends were trimmed by 4 bases and 3 bases, with 11 bases remaining between them. Germline V gives CDR1 KGHDR, CDR2 SFDVKD. There are 14 residues in the CDR3. The chain's CDR3 is CATSEGGTYTEAFF. CDR3 in DNA: TGTGCCACCAGTGAAGGGGGGACATACACTGAAGCTTTCTTT.

The table lists this clonotype with a few counts. The rearrangement links TRBV20-1 to TRBJ1-2; D gene ambiguous. Trimming removed 3 bases at V and 2 bases at J, with 10 bases between. Germline CDR1 DFQATT, CDR2 SNEGSKA (reference sequence). This CDR3 has 13 amino acids. For the CDR3, the DNA is TGCAGTGCTAGGGAGGGCGGAAACTATGGCTACACCTTC. This codes for CSAREGGNYGYTF.